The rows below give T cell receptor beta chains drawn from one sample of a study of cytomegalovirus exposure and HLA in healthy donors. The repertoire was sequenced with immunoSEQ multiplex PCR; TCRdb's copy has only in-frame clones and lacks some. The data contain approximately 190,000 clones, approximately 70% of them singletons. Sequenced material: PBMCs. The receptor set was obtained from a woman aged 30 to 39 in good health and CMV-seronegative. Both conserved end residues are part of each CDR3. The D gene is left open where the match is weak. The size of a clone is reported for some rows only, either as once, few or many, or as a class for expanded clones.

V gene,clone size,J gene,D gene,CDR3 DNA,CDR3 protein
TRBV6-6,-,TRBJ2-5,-,TGTGCCAGCAGTTACTCTGGCGGAGACCAAGAGACCCAGTACTTC,CASSYSGGDQETQYF
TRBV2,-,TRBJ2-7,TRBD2,TGTGCCAGCAGTGAACTTAGCGGGAGCTCCTACGAGCAGTACTTC,CASSELSGSSYEQYF
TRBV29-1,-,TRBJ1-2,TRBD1,TGCAGCGTTACAGGGGGGCTAAACTATGGCTACACCTTC,CSVTGGLNYGYTF
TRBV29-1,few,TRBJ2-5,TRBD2,TGCAGCGTTGTACTAGCGGGTCTGCGGCAAGAGACCCAGTACTTC,CSVVLAGLRQETQYF
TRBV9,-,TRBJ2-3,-,TGTGCCAGCAGCGTAGATCCGGACAGAACGATAGATACGCAGTATTTT,CASSVDPDRTIDTQYF
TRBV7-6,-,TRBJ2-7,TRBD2,TGTGCCAGCAGCTTAGCCGAGCCGGGACTAGGTTACGAGCAGTACTTC,CASSLAEPGLGYEQYF
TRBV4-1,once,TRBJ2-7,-,TGCGCCAGCAGCCAAGATCATGGGACAATCTACGAGCAGTACTTC,CASSQDHGTIYEQYF
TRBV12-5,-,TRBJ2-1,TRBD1,TGTGCTAGTGGTTTGGCGGGGACAGGCGGGAAAATCTTGGCCTACAATGAGCAGTTCTTC,CASGLAGTGGKILAYNEQFF
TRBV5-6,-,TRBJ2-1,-,TGTGCCAGCAGCTTGTCACCTAGTGGGCGGGATGAGCAGTTCTTC,CASSLSPSGRDEQFF
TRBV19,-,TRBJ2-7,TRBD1,TGTGCCAGTAGGCGGCAGGGGGTGGACGAGCAGTACTTC,CASRRQGVDEQYF
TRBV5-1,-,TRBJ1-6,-,TGCGCCAGCAGCTTGGGTCAAAACAGTTATAATTCACCCCTCCACTTT,CASSLGQNSYNSPLHF
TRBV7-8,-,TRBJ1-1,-,TGTGCCAGCAGCTTTTGGAAGGGGATGAACACTGAAGCTTTCTTT,CASSFWKGMNTEAFF
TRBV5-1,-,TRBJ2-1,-,TGCGCCAGCAGCCCACCGTCTAGATCCTACAATGAGCAGTTCTTC,CASSPPSRSYNEQFF
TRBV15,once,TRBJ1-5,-,TGTGCCACCCTGGGGGGGGGCTTACCCCCTAGCAATCAGCCCCAGCATTTT,CATLGGGLPPSNQPQHF
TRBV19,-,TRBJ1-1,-,TGTGCCAGTACAACAGGGTTAACTGAAGCTTTCTTT,CASTTGLTEAFF
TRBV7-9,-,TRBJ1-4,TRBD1,TGTGCCAGCAGCTCCGACAGGGGTTCGGGTGAAAAACTGTTTTTT,CASSSDRGSGEKLFF
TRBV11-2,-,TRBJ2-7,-,TGTGCCAGCAGCCAGACGGACATAGAGCAGTACTTC,CASSQTDIEQYF
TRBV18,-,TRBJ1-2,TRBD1,TGTGCCAGCCGGGACAGGCTGTATGGCTACACCTTC,CASRDRLYGYTF
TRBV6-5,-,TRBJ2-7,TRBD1,TGTGCCAGCAGTTACGGGACAGGGTACGAGCAGTACTTC,CASSYGTGYEQYF
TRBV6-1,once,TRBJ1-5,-,TGTGCCAGCAGTGAATTTGGGAGGGGGAACAATCAGCCCCAGCATTTT,CASSEFGRGNNQPQHF
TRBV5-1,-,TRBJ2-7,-,TGCGCCAGCAGCTCCGTGACAGGCTACGAGCAGTACTTC,CASSSVTGYEQYF